The clone carrying this T cell receptor (beta chain) has more than one count but fewer than ten. Antigen: not known. These data come from a study of CD4 T cells in relation to SARS-CoV-2 and coronaviruses. In the study overall: TCR beta CDR3s were sequenced after approximately 11-day antigen culture of PBMCs. Negative control cultures got HIV-1 Nef peptides or no peptide.

Assay: immunoSEQ multiplex PCR; the TCRdb copy retains only in-frame clones and omits some. Of 25,000 to 30,000 clones listed, approximately 80% are singletons. Trimming cost V 4 bases and J 4 bases, with 13 bases left between them. CDR1 and CDR2 (germline): SGHRS, YFSETQ. The CDR3 has 14 residues. Unexposed donor CD4+ T cells date from about 2011-2018, before the COVID-19 pandemic. After approximately ten days of culture, CD4+ T cells were isolated. Unexposed-donor CD4+ T cells were probed with SARS-CoV-2 S/N and four cold-coronavirus spikes, cells permitting. Cultures received half-medium IL-2 refreshes on days 3 and 7.

Sequenced input: CD4+ T cells from PBMCs, cultured in vitro. This chain connects TRBV5-1 to TRBJ2-3, with TRBD2 as a possible D gene (7 bases). This sequence originates from a human donor in good health. The CDR3 nucleotides are TGCGCCAGCAGCGAACTAGGGGGGGCAGATACGCAGTATTTT. Its translation is CASSELGGADTQYF.